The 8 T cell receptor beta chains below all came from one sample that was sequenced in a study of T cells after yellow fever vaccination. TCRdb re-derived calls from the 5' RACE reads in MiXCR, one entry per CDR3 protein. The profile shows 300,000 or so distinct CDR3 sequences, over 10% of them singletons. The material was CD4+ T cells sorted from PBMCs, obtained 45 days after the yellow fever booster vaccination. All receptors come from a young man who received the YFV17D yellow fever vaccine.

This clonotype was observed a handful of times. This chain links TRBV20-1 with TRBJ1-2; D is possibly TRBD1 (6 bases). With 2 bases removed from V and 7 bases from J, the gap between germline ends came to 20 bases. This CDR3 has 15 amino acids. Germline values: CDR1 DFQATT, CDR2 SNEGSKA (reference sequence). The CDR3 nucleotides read TGCAGTGCTAGACGCAGGGGTTCGCTCAGGGGTGGCTACACCTTC. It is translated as CSARRRGSLRGGYTF.

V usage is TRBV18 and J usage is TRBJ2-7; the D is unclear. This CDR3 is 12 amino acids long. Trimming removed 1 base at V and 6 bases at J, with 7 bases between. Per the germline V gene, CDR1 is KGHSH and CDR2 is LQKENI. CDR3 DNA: TGTGCCAGCTCACCACAGCTTAGCGAGCAGTACTTC. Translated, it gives CASSPQLSEQYF. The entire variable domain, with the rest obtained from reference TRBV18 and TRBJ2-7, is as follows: NAGVMQNPRHLVRRRGQEARLRCSPMKGHSHVYWYRQLPEEGLKFMVYLQKENIIDESGMPKERFSAEFPKEGPSILRIQQVVRGDSAAYFCASSPQLSEQYFGPGTRLTVT.

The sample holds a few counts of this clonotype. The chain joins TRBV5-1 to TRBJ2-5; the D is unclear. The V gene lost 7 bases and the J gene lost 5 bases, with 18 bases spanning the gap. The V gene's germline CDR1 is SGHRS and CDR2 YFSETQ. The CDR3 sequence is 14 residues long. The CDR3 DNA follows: TGCGCCAGCGGAATTTGGGGTTCTCCGGAGACCCAGTACTTC. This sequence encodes CASGIWGSPETQYF.

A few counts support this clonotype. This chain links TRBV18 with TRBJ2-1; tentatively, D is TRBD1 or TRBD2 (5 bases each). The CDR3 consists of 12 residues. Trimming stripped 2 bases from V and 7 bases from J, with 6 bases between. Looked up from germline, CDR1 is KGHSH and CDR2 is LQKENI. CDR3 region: CASSPEGNEQFF. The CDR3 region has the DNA TGTGCCAGCTCACCAGAGGGGAATGAGCAGTTCTTC.

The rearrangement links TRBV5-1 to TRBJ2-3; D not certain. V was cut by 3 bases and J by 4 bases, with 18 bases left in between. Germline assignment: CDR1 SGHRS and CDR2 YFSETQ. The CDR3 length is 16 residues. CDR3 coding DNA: TGCGCCAGCAGCTCGACACCAAACAGAGGTGCAGATACGCAGTATTTT. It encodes CASSSTPNRGADTQYF.

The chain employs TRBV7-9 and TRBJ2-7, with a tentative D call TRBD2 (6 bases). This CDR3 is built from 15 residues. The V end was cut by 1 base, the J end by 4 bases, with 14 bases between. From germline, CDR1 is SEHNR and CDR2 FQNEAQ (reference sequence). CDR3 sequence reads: CASSLDAGTVYEQYF. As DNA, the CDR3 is TGTGCCAGCAGCTTAGATGCAGGGACTGTATACGAGCAGTACTTC.

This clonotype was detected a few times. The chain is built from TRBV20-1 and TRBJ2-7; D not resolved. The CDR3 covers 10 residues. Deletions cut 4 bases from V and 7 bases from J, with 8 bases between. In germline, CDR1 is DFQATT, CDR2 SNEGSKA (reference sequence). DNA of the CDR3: TGCAGTGCTAACTCGGCTGAGCAGTACTTC. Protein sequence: CSANSAEQYF.

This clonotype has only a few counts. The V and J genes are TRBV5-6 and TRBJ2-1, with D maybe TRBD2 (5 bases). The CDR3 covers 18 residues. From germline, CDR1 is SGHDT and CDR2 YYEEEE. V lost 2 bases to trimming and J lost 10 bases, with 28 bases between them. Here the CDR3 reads CASSFEFSGKGLRGEQFF. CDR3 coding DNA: TGTGCCAGCAGCTTCGAATTTTCCGGGAAAGGCCTACGCGGGGAGCAGTTCTTC.